The T cell receptor (beta chain) described here comes from a study of technical replicates of blood from a handful of donors. The CDR3 is 11 amino acids. Germline-derived CDR1 and CDR2 are SGHDN and FVKESK. V lost 3 bases to trimming and J lost 5 bases, with 2 bases between them. Clones were sequenced by immunoSEQ multiplex PCR, and TCRdb holds only the in-frame ones, with some missing. The table lists about 72,000 clones, about nine tenths of them singletons. The V and J genes are TRBV14 and TRBJ2-1, with D unresolved. The sample was T cells isolated from PBMCs. This receptor was taken from a human donor in good health. CDR3 bases: TGTGCCAGCAGCCATAACAATGAGCAGTTCTTC. Protein product: CASSHNNEQFF.